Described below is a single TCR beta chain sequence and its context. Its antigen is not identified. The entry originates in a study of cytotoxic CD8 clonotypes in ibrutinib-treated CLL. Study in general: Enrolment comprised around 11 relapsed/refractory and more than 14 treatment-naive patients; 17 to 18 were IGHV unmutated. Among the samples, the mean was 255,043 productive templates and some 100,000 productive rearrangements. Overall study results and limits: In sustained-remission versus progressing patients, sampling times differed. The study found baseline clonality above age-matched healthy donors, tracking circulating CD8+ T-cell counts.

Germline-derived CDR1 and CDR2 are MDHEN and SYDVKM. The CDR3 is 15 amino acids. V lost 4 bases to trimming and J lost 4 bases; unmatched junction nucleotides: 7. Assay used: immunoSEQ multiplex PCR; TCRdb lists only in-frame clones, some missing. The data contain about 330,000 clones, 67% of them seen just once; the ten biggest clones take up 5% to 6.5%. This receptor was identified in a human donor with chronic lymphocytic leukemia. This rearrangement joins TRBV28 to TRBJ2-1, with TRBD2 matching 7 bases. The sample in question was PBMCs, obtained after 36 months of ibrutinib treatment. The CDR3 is CASSSLGRSYNEQFF. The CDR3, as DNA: TGTGCCAGCAGTTCCCTCGGGAGGTCGTACAATGAGCAGTTCTTC. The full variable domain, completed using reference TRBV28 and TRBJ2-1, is DVKVTQSSRYLVKRTGEKVFLECVQDMDHENMFWYRQDPGLGLRLIYFSYDVKMKEKGDIPEGYSVSREKKERFSLILESASTNQTSMYLCASSSLGRSYNEQFFGPGTRLTVL.